This paragraph covers one TCR beta chain sequence. Its antigen is undetermined. The V end lost 5 bases, the J end lost 7 bases, and 18 bases lay between the germline ends. Per germline, CDR1 LNHDA and CDR2 SQIVND (reference sequence). The CDR3 totals 16 residues. TCRdb ran MiXCR on the multiplex PCR reads and lists one entry per CDR3 protein. Of around 21,000 distinct CDR3 sequences in the sample, 41% are singletons; the top ten hold about 24%. These data come from a study of breast tumors, draining lymph nodes, adjacent tissues. Study-wide results and limits: That most tumor T cells come from lymph nodes remained unproven.

What was sequenced was breast tumor tissue. This TCR was recovered from a female donor with breast cancer. Some clones in this sample may be carry-over from other donors' samples. The genes are TRBV19 and TRBJ1-6, with D possibly being TRBD1 (5 bases). This CDR3 is CASSALYGAPNSPLHF. For the CDR3, the DNA is TGTGCCAGTAGTGCGCTTTATGGGGCTCCCAATTCACCCCTCCACTTT.